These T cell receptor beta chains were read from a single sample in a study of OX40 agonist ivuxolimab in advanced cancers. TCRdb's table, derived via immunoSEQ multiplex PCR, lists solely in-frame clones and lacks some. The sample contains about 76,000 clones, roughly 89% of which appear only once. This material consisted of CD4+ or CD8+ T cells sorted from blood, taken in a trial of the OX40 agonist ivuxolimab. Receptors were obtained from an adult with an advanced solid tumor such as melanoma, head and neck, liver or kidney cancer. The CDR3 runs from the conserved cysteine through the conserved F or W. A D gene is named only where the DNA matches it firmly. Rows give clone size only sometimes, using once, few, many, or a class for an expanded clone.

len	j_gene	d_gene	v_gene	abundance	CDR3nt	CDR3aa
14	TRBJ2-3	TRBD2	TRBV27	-	TGTGCCAGCAGATCCAGGACTAGCCTAGATACGCAGTATTTT	CASRSRTSLDTQYF
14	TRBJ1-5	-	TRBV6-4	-	TGTGCCAGCAGTGACTCGGGAGGCAATCAGCCCCAGCATTTT	CASSDSGGNQPQHF
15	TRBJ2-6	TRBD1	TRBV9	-	TGTGCCAGCGGTCTCCAGGGGGTCGGGGCCAACGTCCTGACTTTC	CASGLQGVGANVLTF
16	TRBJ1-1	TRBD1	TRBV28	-	TGTGCCAGCAATACCCCCGTGGGACAGGGGCGGGGTGAAGCTTTCTTT	CASNTPVGQGRGEAFF
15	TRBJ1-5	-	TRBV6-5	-	TGTGCCAGCAGTTACTCCTTCTGGGGCAATCAGCCCCAGCATTTT	CASSYSFWGNQPQHF
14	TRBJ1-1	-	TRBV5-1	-	TGCGCCAGCAGCTTGGTTACGGGGGATACTGAAGCTTTCTTT	CASSLVTGDTEAFF
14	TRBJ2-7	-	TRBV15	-	TGTGCCACCAGCAGAGCCTCTCGGAGCTACGAGCAGTACTTC	CATSRASRSYEQYF
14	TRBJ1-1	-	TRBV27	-	TGTGCCAGCAAGATCGGGACGGTGAACACTGAAGCTTTCTTT	CASKIGTVNTEAFF
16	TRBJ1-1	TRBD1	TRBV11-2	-	TGTGCCAGCAGCTTAGATTGGGAAGGAGGTAGGGGGCAAGCTTTCTTT	CASSLDWEGGRGQAFF
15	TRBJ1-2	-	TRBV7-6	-	TGTGCCAGCAGCCCATCACTAGGGGGGGGTGGTGGCTACACCTTC	CASSPSLGGGGGYTF
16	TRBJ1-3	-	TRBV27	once	TGTGCCAGCAGAAGGTCGGCGCCTGGGGGAGGAAACACCATATATTTT	CASRRSAPGGGNTIYF
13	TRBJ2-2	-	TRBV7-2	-	TGTGCCAGCAGCTTAGGTCGCACCGGGGAGCTGTTTTTT	CASSLGRTGELFF
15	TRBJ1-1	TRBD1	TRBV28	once	TGTGCCAGCAGTTTACCAGGGGGCTCGGGCACTGAAGCTTTCTTT	CASSLPGGSGTEAFF
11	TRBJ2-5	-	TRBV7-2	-	TGTGCCAGCAAAGGTGTCCGTGAGCAGTACTTC	CASKGVREQYF
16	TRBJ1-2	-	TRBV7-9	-	TGTGCCAGCAGCTCCCCTTTCGTGACAGAGAACTATGGCTACACCTTC	CASSSPFVTENYGYTF
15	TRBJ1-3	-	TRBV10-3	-	TGTGCCATCAGTGAGTCTACACAGAGAGGAAACACCATATATTTT	CAISESTQRGNTIYF
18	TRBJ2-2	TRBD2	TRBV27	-	TGTGCCAGCAGTTTATCGACCGGGAGGGCCGGTAACACCGGGGAGCTGTTTTTT	CASSLSTGRAGNTGELFF
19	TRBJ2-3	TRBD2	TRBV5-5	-	TGTGCCAGCAGCTTGGTGCTAGCGGGAGGGACCTGGGGCACAGATACGCAGTATTTT	CASSLVLAGGTWGTDTQYF
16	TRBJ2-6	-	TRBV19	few	TGTGCCAGTAGCCAACTACAGGGCGCCGGGGCCAACGTCCTGACTTTC	CASSQLQGAGANVLTF
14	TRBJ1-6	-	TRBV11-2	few	TGTGCCAGCAGACCGGGGGAATGGAATTCACCCCTCCACTTT	CASRPGEWNSPLHF
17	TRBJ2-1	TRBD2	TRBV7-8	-	TGTGCCAGCAGGCGGTGGCTAGCGGGGATCAACTACAATGAGCAGTTCTTC	CASRRWLAGINYNEQFF
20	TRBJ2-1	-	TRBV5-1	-	TGCGCCAGCAGCTTGGGTCGATCTGGGGTGAGCAGATTTTCTTACAATGAGCAGTTCTTC	CASSLGRSGVSRFSYNEQFF
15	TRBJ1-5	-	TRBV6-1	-	TGTGCCAGCAGTGAAGATACGGCAGTCAATCAGCCCCAGCATTTT	CASSEDTAVNQPQHF
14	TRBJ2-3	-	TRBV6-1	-	TGTGCCAGCCTAAACTACCCGGGCACAGATACGCAGTATTTT	CASLNYPGTDTQYF
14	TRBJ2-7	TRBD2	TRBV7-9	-	TGTGCCAGCAGCTGGGCGGGAGGGCCCTACGAGCAGTACTTC	CASSWAGGPYEQYF
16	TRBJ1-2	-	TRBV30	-	TGTGCCTCCGGTCCCGCGGTCAGGGCCTCAACTATAGGCTACACCTTC	CASGPAVRASTIGYTF
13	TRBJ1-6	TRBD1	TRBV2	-	TGTGCCAGCCTCTGGGACAGTAATTCACCCCTCCACTTT	CASLWDSNSPLHF
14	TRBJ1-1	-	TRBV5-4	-	TGTGCCAGCAGCTTGGACGTGGGGAACACTGAAGCTTTCTTT	CASSLDVGNTEAFF
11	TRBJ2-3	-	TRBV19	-	TGTGCCAGTACCCTAGGAGATACGCAGTATTTT	CASTLGDTQYF
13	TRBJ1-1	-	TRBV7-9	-	TGTGCCAGCAGCTGGGCCTTTAACACTGAAGCTTTCTTT	CASSWAFNTEAFF
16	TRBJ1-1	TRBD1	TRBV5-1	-	TGCGCCAGCACACCGGCAAGGACAGGGGTGAACACTGAAGCTTTCTTT	CASTPARTGVNTEAFF
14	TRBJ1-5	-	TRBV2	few	TGTGCCAGCAGTGAAGGGGGGACTGGACAGCCCCAGCATTTT	CASSEGGTGQPQHF